This T cell receptor (beta chain) was identified during a study of T cells after yellow fever vaccination. At the level of the study: Fractions of low cell number were prepared using SMART-Seq v4 Ultra Low Input.

V was trimmed by 3 bases and J by 6 bases, leaving 10 bases between them. CDR1 and CDR2 from the germline V gene are LNHDA and SQIVND (reference sequence). The length of the CDR3 is 13 residues. General observations from the study: Abundant clonotypes from the bulk population could have been carried over as contaminants into FACS-sorted repertoires. Among primary-vaccination clones, most reappeared after the booster, at 95% to 96% for CD4 and around 91% for CD8.

5'RACE template switching generated TCR cDNA, adding a universal primer site and UMIs. TCRdb recomputed calls from the 5' RACE reads with MiXCR, one row per CDR3 protein. The data contain 610,000 or so distinct CDR3 sequences, around 12% of them seen just once; the ten biggest clones take up 14% to 15%. This clonotype was counted between two and nine times. No antigen is known for it. This TCR was recovered from a man aged 30 to 45 who received the YFV17D yellow fever vaccine. The specimen was PBMCs, collected on the day of the yellow fever booster vaccination. The chain combines TRBV19 with TRBJ2-3; D is uncertain. The chain's CDR3 is CASSMDGWDTQYF. The CDR3, as DNA: TGTGCCAGTAGTATGGATGGATGGGATACGCAGTATTTT.